The next 6 T cell receptor beta chains were all read from a single sample in a study of T cells after yellow fever vaccination. One entry per CDR3 protein results from TCRdb running MiXCR on the 5' RACE reads. The sample has some 320,000 distinct CDR3 sequences; over 3.5% are singletons. Sequenced material: PBMCs, taken 15 days after the yellow fever booster vaccination. Receptor source: a man aged 18 to 29 who received the YFV17D yellow fever vaccine.

This clonotype has just a few counts. This chain links TRBV2 with TRBJ2-3; D could derive from TRBD1 or TRBD2 (5 bases each). Trimming shortened V by 0 bases and J by 4 bases, and 5 bases separated the two germline ends. The V gene's germline CDR1 is SNHLY and CDR2 FYNNEI. There are 13 residues in the CDR3. CDR3 nucleotide sequence: TGTGCCAGCAGTGAAGCGGGGGCAGATACGCAGTATTTT. Amino acids: CASSEAGADTQYF.

The sample holds many counts of this clonotype. This chain connects TRBV12-3 or TRBV12-4 to TRBJ1-1; TRBD1 aligns across 7 bases. The CDR3 extends over 14 amino acids. The trim removed 6 bases at V and 2 bases at J, leaving 6 bases unmatched. The DNA for the CDR3 is TGTGCCAGCAGGCAAGGGACAGCTAACACTGAAGCTTTCTTT. Translated, it gives CASRQGTANTEAFF.

This clonotype has at least ten counts. The chain has TRBV10-3 and TRBJ2-5; D perhaps matches TRBD2 (5 bases). Germline values: CDR1 ENHRY, CDR2 SYGVKD. Between the trimmed V and J ends, which lost 6 bases and 1 base, there was a span of 9 bases. This CDR3 has 13 amino acids. CDR3: CAISSAVQETQYF. The CDR3 DNA reads as TGTGCCATCAGCTCAGCGGTCCAAGAGACCCAGTACTTC.

This clonotype was counted ten times or more. The V call is TRBV12-3 or TRBV12-4, the J call TRBJ1-2, with D tentatively TRBD1 (6 bases). There are 13 residues in the CDR3. Between the trimmed V and J ends, which lost 6 bases and 3 bases, there was a span of 11 bases. CDR3: CASRWTADYGYTF. The CDR3 DNA reads as TGTGCCAGCAGATGGACAGCCGACTATGGCTACACCTTC.

This clonotype was detected a few times. The chain's CDR3 is CATSNYGTPRQYF. The CDR3 DNA reads as TGTGCCACCAGCAATTACGGCACCCCTAGGCAGTATTTT. The V and J genes are TRBV15 and TRBJ2-3; D is unresolved. The CDR3 runs 13 residues. V was shortened by 4 bases and J by 11 bases, with 16 bases between the two germline ends. The V gene's germline CDR1 is LNHNV and CDR2 YYDKDF (reference sequence).

This clonotype was found many times. The chain recombines TRBV7-2 with TRBJ2-5; the D is unclear. The CDR3 totals 13 residues. The V gene lost 1 base and the J gene lost 1 base, with 4 bases spanning the gap. Germline-derived CDR1 and CDR2 are SGHTA and FQGNSA. The CDR3 loop is CASSLGSQETQYF. DNA of the CDR3: TGTGCCAGCAGCTTAGGTTCCCAAGAGACCCAGTACTTC. Combining the CDR3 with reference TRBV7-2 and TRBJ2-5 gives the whole variable domain GAGVSQSPSNKVTEKGKDVELRCDPISGHTALYWYRQSLGQGLEFLIYFQGNSAPDKSGLPSDRFSAERTGGSVSTLTIQRTQQEDSAVYLCASSLGSQETQYFGPGTRLLVL.